Below are 21 T cell receptor beta chains sequenced from a single sample in a study of CD8 T cells in ankylosing spondylitis. Each CDR3 protein gets one entry after TCRdb re-called the 5' RACE reads with MiXCR. The data show under 250,000 distinct CDR3 sequences, about 10% seen once. The specimen was blood, either unsorted or a sorted T cell fraction (not recorded which). The receptors shown here come from a male donor with ankylosing spondylitis or in good health (not recorded which).

About this clonotype: Being one base from a much bigger clone, this may be a read error. The rearrangement joins TRBV7-2 to TRBJ2-3; 9 bases map to TRBD2. The CDR3 contains 17 residues. CDR1 and CDR2 from the germline V gene are SGHTA and FQGNSA. The CDR3 is CASTLGASGNGADTQYF. CDR3 DNA: TGTGCCAGCACCTTAGGAGCTAGCGGGAATGGAGCAGATACGCAGTATTTT.

This clonotype was found many times. This chain uses TRBV20-1 with TRBJ2-5; no clear D. The CDR3 loop spans 12 amino acids. Per the germline V gene, CDR1 is DFQATT and CDR2 is SNEGSKA (reference sequence). With 4 bases removed from V and 1 base from J, the gap between germline ends came to 7 bases. DNA for the CDR3: TGCAGTGCTACAATTAGCCAAGAGACCCAGTACTTC. It specifies CSATISQETQYF.

This clonotype was counted at least ten times. The CDR3 here is CASSHQDRDVGYTF. As DNA, the CDR3 is TGTGCCAGCAGCCACCAGGACAGGGACGTTGGCTACACCTTC. This chain joins TRBV6-1 and TRBJ1-2; 8 bases align to TRBD1. Trimming took 6 bases from V and 7 from J; bases not matched to a gene: 10. CDR3 length: 14 residues. CDR1 MNHNS and CDR2 SASEGT come from the germline V gene.

This clonotype was picked up many times. The chain links TRBV12-3 or TRBV12-4 to TRBJ2-2, with a tentative D call TRBD2 (5 bases). The CDR3 length is 16 residues. Trimming took 3 bases from V and 7 from J, leaving 18 bases between them. CDR3 nucleotide sequence: TGTGCCAGCAGTTTTCGATCCGGCCTAGGGAGCGGGGAGCTGTTTTTT. Amino acids: CASSFRSGLGSGELFF.

This clonotype was seen repeatedly, ten times or more. In nucleotides, the CDR3 is TGCGCCAGCAGCTCGTTAGGTGGCAGGGAGGACGAGCAGTACTTC. Amino acids: CASSSLGGREDEQYF. This chain uses TRBV5-1 with TRBJ2-7, with TRBD2 as a possible D gene (6 bases). Germline loops: CDR1 SGHRS, CDR2 YFSETQ. CDR3 length: 15 amino acids. Between the trimmed V and J ends, which lost 3 bases and 5 bases, there was a span of 18 bases.

This clonotype was counted ten times or more. V usage is TRBV29-1 and J usage is TRBJ1-1; D is possibly TRBD1 (6 bases). The V gene lost 3 bases and the J gene lost 3 bases, with 14 bases spanning the gap. CDR1 and CDR2 (germline): SQVTM, ANQGSEA. The CDR3 contains 14 residues. This CDR3 reads CSVDQGLRDTEAFF. DNA for the CDR3: TGCAGCGTTGACCAGGGGCTCCGCGACACTGAAGCTTTCTTT.

Ten or more counts support this clonotype. The chain links TRBV10-1 to TRBJ2-7; TRBD1 or TRBD2 may be the D gene (5 bases each). The CDR3 contains 15 residues. CDR1 WNHNN and CDR2 SYGVQD come from the germline V gene (reference sequence). The V end was cut by 5 bases, the J end by 0 bases, with 14 bases between. CDR3 loop: CASSTGTGSSYEQYF. The CDR3 DNA is TGCGCCAGCAGTACCGGGACGGGGAGCTCCTACGAGCAGTACTTC.

At least ten counts were recorded for this clonotype. The chain uses TRBV11-2 and TRBJ2-7; D is unclear. The V end lost 1 base, the J end lost 6 bases, and 10 bases lay between the germline ends. The CDR3 spans 13 residues. Germline V gives CDR1 SGHAT, CDR2 FQNNGV. This chain's CDR3 is CASSLGWYVEQYF. The CDR3, as DNA: TGTGCCAGCAGCTTAGGGTGGTATGTCGAGCAGTACTTC.

This clonotype was counted many times. V and J are TRBV29-1 and TRBJ2-2; tentatively, D is TRBD1 (8 bases). Trimming took 6 bases from V and 0 from J, leaving 23 bases between them. This CDR3 has 18 amino acids. Per the germline V gene, CDR1 is SQVTM and CDR2 is ANQGSEA. Written as DNA, the CDR3 is TGCAGCGTCCAGGGGGCCCAGCCTCGGGGGGCGAACACCGGGGAGCTGTTTTTT. It translates to CSVQGAQPRGANTGELFF.

The table lists this clonotype with a few counts. The gene calls are TRBV10-1 and TRBJ2-1; D remains unclear. The CDR3 contains 15 residues. Deletions cut 4 bases from V and 0 bases from J, with 10 bases between. Looked up from germline, CDR1 is WNHNN and CDR2 is SYGVQD (reference sequence). CDR3 residues: CASSGRRSSYNEQFF. CDR3 coding DNA: TGCGCCAGCAGTGGACGGAGAAGCTCCTACAATGAGCAGTTCTTC.

The CDR3 DNA reads TGTGCCAGCAGCCAACGAGAAGGAGTTGGGGAGACCCAGTACTTC. Translated, it gives CASSQREGVGETQYF. The gene calls are TRBV4-2 and TRBJ2-5, with no clear D. The V end lost 2 bases, the J end lost 5 bases, and 15 bases lay between the germline ends. The CDR3 has 15 amino acids. Germline V gene lookup returns CDR1 LGHNA and CDR2 YNFKEQ.

This chain connects TRBV20-1 to TRBJ2-7; D gene ambiguous. This CDR3 spans 15 amino acids. V was cut by 0 bases and J by 3 bases, with 15 bases left in between. CDR1 is DFQATT, CDR2 SNEGSKA, per germline (reference sequence). CDR3 amino acids: CSARDSRPIRYEQYF. The CDR3 coding sequence is TGCAGTGCTAGAGATTCCAGACCCATCCGCTACGAGCAGTACTTC.

The rearrangement links TRBV12-3 or TRBV12-4 to TRBJ2-2; D gene unclear. V dropped 4 bases and J dropped 12 bases, with 9 bases sitting between them. The CDR3 extends over 11 amino acids. The CDR3 reads CASSSLEQLFF. CDR3 sequence (DNA): TGTGCCAGCAGTTCGTTGGAACAGCTGTTTTTT.

The chain is built from TRBV18 and TRBJ2-7, with 7 bases lining up with TRBD1. The germline V gene has CDR1 KGHSH and CDR2 LQKENI. V lost 1 base and J lost 0; bases outside the gene matches: 0. The CDR3 has 14 residues. CDR3 DNA: TGTGCCAGCTCACCACAGGGGGCCTCCTACGAGCAGTACTTC. Its protein product is CASSPQGASYEQYF. Supplemented by reference TRBV18 and TRBJ2-7, the full variable domain reads NAGVMQNPRHLVRRRGQEARLRCSPMKGHSHVYWYRQLPEEGLKFMVYLQKENIIDESGMPKERFSAEFPKEGPSILRIQQVVRGDSAAYFCASSPQGASYEQYFGPGTRLTVT.

This clonotype has ten or more counts. The rearrangement links TRBV5-1 to TRBJ2-3; D is unresolved. Germline V gene lookup returns CDR1 SGHRS and CDR2 YFSETQ. V lost 2 bases to trimming and J lost 2 bases, with 9 bases between them. The CDR3 is 14 residues long. The CDR3 is CASSFSQTTDTQYF. The CDR3 region has the DNA TGCGCCAGCAGCTTTTCACAGACCACAGATACGCAGTATTTT.

There are many counts of this clonotype. This rearrangement joins TRBV20-1 to TRBJ1-2; D uncertain. V was clipped by 0 bases and J by 8 bases, with 25 bases between them. Germline V CDR1 and CDR2: DFQATT, SNEGSKA (reference sequence). The length of the CDR3 is 17 residues. The CDR3 loop reads CSARDLGGPPSTRGYTF. In DNA form, the CDR3 reads TGCAGTGCTAGAGATCTGGGAGGACCGCCCTCCACCAGAGGCTACACCTTC.

In this sample, this clonotype turned up once. V usage is TRBV7-9 and J usage is TRBJ2-1; D call uncertain. This CDR3 is 11 amino acids long. The V gene's germline CDR1 is SEHNR and CDR2 FQNEAQ (reference sequence). V dropped 4 bases and J dropped 9 bases, with 7 bases sitting between them. CDR3 coding DNA: TGTGCCAGCAGCTCCGGCCGTGAGCAGTTCTTC. It specifies CASSSGREQFF.

This clonotype was counted ten times or more. The chain links TRBV7-8 to TRBJ2-7; 7 bases agree with TRBD1. This CDR3 region has 17 residues. Germline V gene data show CDR1 as SGHVS and CDR2 as FQNEAQ. V was pared by 2 bases and J by 3 bases, with 13 bases of the junction left unmatched. CDR3 in amino acids: CASSLQGGGALFYEQYF. CDR3 nucleotides: TGTGCCAGCAGCTTACAAGGGGGCGGAGCTTTATTCTACGAGCAGTACTTC. Supplemented by reference TRBV7-8 and TRBJ2-7, the full variable domain reads GAGVSQSPRYKVAKRGQDVALRCDPISGHVSLFWYQQALGQGPEFLTYFQNEAQLDKSGLPSDRFFAERPEGSVSTLKIQRTQQEDSAVYLCASSLQGGGALFYEQYFGPGTRLTVT.

Comments on this clonotype: A clone one base away is much larger, so this may be a read error. The genes are TRBV11-3 and TRBJ2-7, with D uncertain. Germline CDR1 reads SGHNT; CDR2 reads YENEEA. The CDR3 consists of 12 residues. V was shortened by 3 bases and J by 1 base, with 4 bases between the two germline ends. This chain's CDR3 is CASSFRSYEQYF. The CDR3 nucleotides read TGTGCCAGCAGCTTTAGATCCTACGAGCAGTACTTC.

This clonotype was detected many times. The chain joins TRBV10-3 to TRBJ1-1; D possibly corresponds to TRBD1 (6 bases). The V end lost 2 bases, the J end lost 5 bases, and 15 bases lay between the germline ends. CDR3 length: 15 amino acids. Germline CDR1 ENHRY, CDR2 SYGVKD. DNA for the CDR3: TGTGCCATCAGTGAGGGGGGGGGCGCGAGGACTGAAGCTTTCTTT. Amino acids: CAISEGGGARTEAFF.

The sample holds a few counts of this clonotype. The chain carries TRBV5-6 and TRBJ1-2, with 10 bases that match TRBD1. CDR1 and CDR2 from the germline V gene are SGHDT and YYEEEE. V dropped 3 bases and J dropped 8; count of bases not matched to a gene: 4. This CDR3 region has 13 residues. The CDR3 is CASSSDRGIGYTF. The CDR3 nucleotides read TGTGCCAGCAGCTCGGACAGGGGGATCGGCTACACCTTC.